The 17 T cell receptor beta chains below all came from one sample that was sequenced in a study of CD8+CD57+ T cells in acquired aplastic anemia. Template material for TCR beta VDJ and CDR3 profiling consisted of genomic DNA. A single record per CDR3 protein comes from TCRdb applying MiXCR to the reads. The table has about 210,000 distinct CDR3 sequences, under 65% seen once. Sequencing was carried out using sorted CD4+, CD8+, or CD8+CD57+ T cells (not recorded which) from PBMCs. These receptors came from a human donor in good health.

The V gene is TRBV7-3, the J gene TRBJ2-7, with D maybe TRBD2 (7 bases). The CDR3 sequence is 14 residues long. Per germline, CDR1 SGHTA and CDR2 FQGTGA. The V gene lost 5 bases and the J gene lost 6 bases, with 17 bases spanning the gap. CDR3 loop: CASSTTWGGGEQYF. In DNA, the CDR3 is TGTGCCAGCAGCACCACCTGGGGGGGCGGCGAGCAGTACTTC.

The V gene is TRBV12-3 or TRBV12-4, the J gene TRBJ2-1; D not resolved. CDR3 length: 13 residues. V was clipped by 9 bases and J by 6 bases, with 15 bases between them. The CDR3 region is CASLTGRSNEQFF. The CDR3 DNA follows: TGTGCCAGTCTTACCGGTCGGTCCAATGAGCAGTTCTTC.

The gene calls are TRBV2 and TRBJ1-1; 10 positions agree with TRBD1. This CDR3 spans 13 amino acids. Germline CDR1 SNHLY, CDR2 FYNNEI. The V segment lost 8 bases and the J segment 4 bases; nucleotides outside the gene matches: 4. CDR3 in DNA: TGTGCCAGCCTGGGGGACAGGGGCACTGAAGCTTTCTTT. It codes for CASLGDRGTEAFF.

V is TRBV7-6 and J is TRBJ2-1, with TRBD1 matching over 9 bases. After removal of 5 bases from V and 6 bases from J, the junction contained 11 bases not matched to a gene. Germline CDR1 reads SGHVS; CDR2 reads FNYEAQ. The CDR3 is 16 amino acids. CDR3 residues: CASSPGTGGLFNEQFF. For the CDR3, the DNA is TGTGCCAGCAGCCCAGGAACAGGGGGCCTCTTCAATGAGCAGTTCTTC.

The chain has TRBV5-8 and TRBJ2-5; 7 bases line up with TRBD2. The germline gives CDR1 SGHTS, CDR2 YDEGEE. The CDR3 totals 17 residues. V was pared by 3 bases and J by 1 base, with 12 bases of the junction left unmatched. The chain's CDR3 is CASSSGPAGRPQETQYF. In nucleotides, the CDR3 is TGTGCCAGCAGCTCGGGACCAGCGGGAAGACCCCAAGAGACCCAGTACTTC.

This clonotype occurred once. The chain couples TRBV5-1 to TRBJ1-1, with D uncertain. Trimming stripped 3 bases from V and 0 bases from J, with 9 bases between. This CDR3 spans 14 amino acids. Looked up from germline, CDR1 is SGHRS and CDR2 is YFSETQ. CDR3 sequence reads: CASSWERMNTEAFF. The CDR3 DNA reads as TGCGCCAGCAGCTGGGAGCGAATGAACACTGAAGCTTTCTTT. The variable domain in full, with the rest retrieved from reference TRBV5-1 and TRBJ1-1, is KAGVTQTPRYLIKTRGQQVTLSCSPISGHRSVSWYQQTPGQGLQFLFEYFSETQRNKGNFPGRFSGRQFSNSRSEMNVSTLELGDSALYLCASSWERMNTEAFFGQGTRLTVV.

DNA for the CDR3: TGTGCCAGCAAACCTAAAAGCGGGCCTGGAAACACCATATATTTT. This sequence encodes CASKPKSGPGNTIYF. This chain joins TRBV2 and TRBJ1-3, with no clear D. CDR1 is SNHLY, CDR2 FYNNEI, per germline. The germline V and J ends were trimmed by 7 bases and 2 bases, with 15 bases remaining between them. This CDR3 is 15 amino acids long.

The chain recombines TRBV2 with TRBJ1-6; no clear D gene. Trimming left V 6 bases short and J 6 bases short, with 12 bases between. Per the germline V gene, CDR1 is SNHLY and CDR2 is FYNNEI. This CDR3 is built from 14 residues. In DNA form, the CDR3 reads TGTGCCAGCAGAGAACCGGGCCTTAATTCACCCCTCCACTTT. Its translation: CASREPGLNSPLHF.

This chain uses TRBV7-9 with TRBJ2-5; D may match TRBD1 or TRBD2 (5 bases each). This CDR3 region has 16 residues. V lost 2 bases and J lost 1, with 14 bases in between. Germline V gene sequence: CDR1 SEHNR, CDR2 FQNEAQ (reference sequence). CDR3 in amino acids: CASSLRDRGFQETQYF. The CDR3 region has the DNA TGTGCCAGCAGCTTACGGGATAGGGGCTTCCAAGAGACCCAGTACTTC.

The rearrangement uses TRBV7-2 and TRBJ1-1; tentatively, D is TRBD1 (6 bases). The length of the CDR3 is 13 residues. From germline, CDR1 is SGHTA and CDR2 FQGNSA. The V and J ends lost 7 bases and 1 base respectively, with 10 bases between them. In DNA form, the CDR3 reads TGTGCCAGCACCCGGACAGCGAACACTGAAGCTTTCTTT. This encodes CASTRTANTEAFF.

The chain recombines TRBV28 with TRBJ1-2, with TRBD1 as a possible D gene (5 bases). Germline-derived CDR1 and CDR2 are MDHEN and SYDVKM. CDR3 size: 15 residues. The V end lost 7 bases, the J end lost 4 bases, and 19 bases lay between the germline ends. This chain's CDR3 is CASNTGLVGGYGYTF. DNA for the CDR3: TGTGCCAGCAACACGGGGCTGGTCGGTGGCTATGGCTACACCTTC.

The rearrangement joins TRBV20-1 to TRBJ2-7; the D is unclear. V was clipped by 3 bases and J by 6 bases, with 15 bases between them. The germline V gene has CDR1 DFQATT and CDR2 SNEGSKA (reference sequence). The CDR3 length is 13 residues. The CDR3 protein is CSASKGGPGEQYF. The CDR3 coding sequence is TGCAGTGCTAGTAAGGGCGGACCGGGCGAGCAGTACTTC.

This clonotype was counted between two and nine times. The chain employs TRBV25-1 and TRBJ1-6; no firm D call. From germline, CDR1 is MGHDK and CDR2 SYGVNS. Trimming cost V 4 bases and J 6 bases, with 10 bases left between them. The CDR3 runs 14 residues. The chain's CDR3 is CASSAAQPNSPLHF. The DNA for the CDR3 is TGTGCCAGCAGTGCAGCCCAGCCTAATTCACCCCTCCACTTT. The variable domain in full, with the rest retrieved from reference TRBV25-1 and TRBJ1-6, is EADIYQTPRYLVIGTGKKITLECSQTMGHDKMYWYQQDPGMELHLIHYSYGVNSTEKGDLSSESTVSRIRTEHFPLTLESARPSHTSQYLCASSAAQPNSPLHFGNGTRLTVT.

The chain links TRBV27 to TRBJ2-5, with no clear D. The CDR3 extends over 11 amino acids. Trimming shortened V by 3 bases and J by 5 bases, and 4 bases separated the two germline ends. Germline values: CDR1 MNHEY, CDR2 SMNVEV (reference sequence). In DNA, the CDR3 is TGTGCCAGCAGTTTGTGGGAGACCCAGTACTTC. Encoded protein: CASSLWETQYF.

This clonotype has a single count. The CDR3 spells CATSREGPGVAKNIQYF. CDR3 nucleotide sequence: TGTGCCACCAGCAGAGAAGGGCCAGGGGTAGCCAAAAACATTCAGTACTTC. This chain uses TRBV15 with TRBJ2-4; possibly TRBD1 for D (6 bases). The V end lost 0 bases, the J end lost 0 bases, and 12 bases lay between the germline ends. The V gene's germline CDR1 is LNHNV and CDR2 YYDKDF (reference sequence). The CDR3 length is 17 residues.

This clonotype showed up just a few times. V usage is TRBV7-9 and J usage is TRBJ2-1; D is unresolved. CDR3 length: 14 amino acids. In germline, CDR1 is SEHNR, CDR2 FQNEAQ (reference sequence). V lost 7 bases and J 5 bases, leaving 15 bases between the germline ends. The CDR3: CASTLTRHDNEQFF. The CDR3 DNA sequence: TGTGCCAGCACCTTGACGCGGCACGACAATGAGCAGTTCTTC.

The gene calls are TRBV5-5 and TRBJ1-6; D remains unclear. V shed 0 bases and J shed 7 bases, with 5 bases lying between them. Germline V gives CDR1 SGHKS, CDR2 YYEKEE (reference sequence). This CDR3 region has 13 residues. The CDR3 DNA reads as TGTGCCAGCAGCTTGGCGGAAAATTCACCCCTCCACTTT. Protein product: CASSLAENSPLHF.